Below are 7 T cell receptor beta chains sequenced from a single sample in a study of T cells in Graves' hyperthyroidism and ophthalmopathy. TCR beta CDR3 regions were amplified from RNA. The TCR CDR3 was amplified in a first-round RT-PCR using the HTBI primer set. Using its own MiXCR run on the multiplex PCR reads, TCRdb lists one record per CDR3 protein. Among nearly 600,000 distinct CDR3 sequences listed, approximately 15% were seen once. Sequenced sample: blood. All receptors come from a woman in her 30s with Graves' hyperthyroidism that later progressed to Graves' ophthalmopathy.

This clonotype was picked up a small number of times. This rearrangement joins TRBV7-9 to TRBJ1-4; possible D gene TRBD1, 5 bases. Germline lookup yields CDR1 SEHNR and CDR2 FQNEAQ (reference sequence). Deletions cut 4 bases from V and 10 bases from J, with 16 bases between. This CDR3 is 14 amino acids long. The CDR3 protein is CASSSQGGEGKLFF. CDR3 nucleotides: TGTGCCAGCAGCTCTCAGGGCGGGGAGGGAAAACTGTTTTTT.

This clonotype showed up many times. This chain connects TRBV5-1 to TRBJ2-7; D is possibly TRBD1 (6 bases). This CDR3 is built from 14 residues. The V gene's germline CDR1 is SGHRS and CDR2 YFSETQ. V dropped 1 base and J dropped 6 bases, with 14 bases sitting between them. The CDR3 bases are TGCGCCAGCAGCTTGCAACAGGGAAGGGGCGAGCAGTACTTC. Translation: CASSLQQGRGEQYF. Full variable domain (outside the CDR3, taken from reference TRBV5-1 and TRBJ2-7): KAGVTQTPRYLIKTRGQQVTLSCSPISGHRSVSWYQQTPGQGLQFLFEYFSETQRNKGNFPGRFSGRQFSNSRSEMNVSTLELGDSALYLCASSLQQGRGEQYFGPGTRLTVT.

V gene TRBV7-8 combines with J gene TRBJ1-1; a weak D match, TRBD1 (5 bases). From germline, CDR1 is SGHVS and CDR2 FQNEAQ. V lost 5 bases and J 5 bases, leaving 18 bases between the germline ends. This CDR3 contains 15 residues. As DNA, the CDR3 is TGTGCCAGCAGCAGTGCGGCAGGGATGCAGACTGAAGCTTTCTTT. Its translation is CASSSAAGMQTEAFF.

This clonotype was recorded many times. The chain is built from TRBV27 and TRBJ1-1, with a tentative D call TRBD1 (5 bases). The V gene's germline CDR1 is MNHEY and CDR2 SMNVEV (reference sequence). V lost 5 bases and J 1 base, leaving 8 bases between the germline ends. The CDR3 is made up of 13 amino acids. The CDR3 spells CASSGTSNTEAFF. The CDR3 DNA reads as TGTGCCAGCAGTGGGACCTCGAACACTGAAGCTTTCTTT.

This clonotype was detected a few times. The CDR3 here is CASSISEGSGRAYNEQFF. DNA of the CDR3: TGTGCCAGTAGTATTTCTGAGGGGAGCGGGAGGGCCTACAATGAGCAGTTCTTC. The chain recombines TRBV19 with TRBJ2-1; 10 bases align to TRBD2. In germline, CDR1 is LNHDA, CDR2 SQIVND (reference sequence). The junction had 10 bases not matched to a gene; V was cut back by 3 bases and J by 2 bases. This CDR3 region has 18 residues.

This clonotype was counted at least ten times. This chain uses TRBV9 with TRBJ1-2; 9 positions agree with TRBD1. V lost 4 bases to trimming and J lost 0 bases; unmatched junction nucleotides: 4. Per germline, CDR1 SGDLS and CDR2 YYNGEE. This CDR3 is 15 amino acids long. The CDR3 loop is CASSPRTGANYGYTF. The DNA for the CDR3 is TGTGCCAGCAGCCCCCGGACAGGGGCTAACTATGGCTACACCTTC.

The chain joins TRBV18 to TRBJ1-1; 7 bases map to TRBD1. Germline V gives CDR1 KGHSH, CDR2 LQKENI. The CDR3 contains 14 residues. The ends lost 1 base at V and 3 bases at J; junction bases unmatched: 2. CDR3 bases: TGTGCCAGCTCACCACAAGGACAGGACACTGAAGCTTTCTTT. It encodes CASSPQGQDTEAFF.